A single TCR beta chain is shown here with its context. The antigen it recognizes is unknown. Within one base of it there is no much larger clone, and no base qualities were kept. The library was built by means of PCR. The reads were generated on an Illumina HiSeq 4000. High-throughput sequencing was used to profile the CDR3 region of the TCR beta-chain in every patient. In the source study's methods: CDR3 differences across clinicopathological groups were used to build a classifier for discriminating distant-metastatic papillary thyroid cancer patients. The Shannon index was used to assess repertoire diversity, and the Morisita-Horn index was used to assess tumor-blood repertoire similarity. The public sequencing data were trimmed at Q25 with fastp and processed into clonotypes with MiXCR by TCRdb, which kept only in-frame beta chains. These V and J calls derive from TCRdb rather than the authors' analysis. In this sample the table shows 7,700 or so clones, about 29% of which occur a single time. The ten most abundant clones make up under 30% of the sample.

The data stem from a study of metastatic and nonmetastatic thyroid tumors (dated by TCRdb to between 2020 and 2021). Looking at the study overall: Repertoires from peripheral blood and from tumor or nodule tissue samples of malignant and benign thyroid patients were compared. General findings and caveats noted by the study authors: TCR beta diversity was reported as significantly higher in malignant tumors than in benign nodules, in both blood and tumor samples.

No treatment had been received by any patient before thyroid surgery. The study retrospectively analysed patient clinical samples collected from about 2011 to 2018 using T-cell receptor beta sequencing. Including the terminal cysteine and phenylalanine, the CDR3 comprises 16 residues. Only the CDR3 DNA stays, 48 bases, in frame from base 1. Looking up the germline V gene (reference sequence) yields CDR1 DFQATT and CDR2 SNEGSKA. V sheds 5 bases and J sheds 0 bases, leaving 14 bases between their ends. The sequence is built from TRBV20-1 and TRBJ1-6; the D segment cannot be called with confidence. The receptor's source is a female donor with papillary thyroid cancer or a benign thyroid nodule (not recorded which). Some clones in this sample may be carry-over from other donors' samples. The sample comprised tumor tissue. The CDR3 is CSAPFEESSYNSPLHF. The DNA sequence is as follows: TGCAGTGCTCCATTCGAGGAGAGCTCCTATAATTCACCCCTCCACTTT.